This TCR beta chain was found in a study of cytomegalovirus exposure and HLA in healthy donors. General study points: Productive status was seen about 87% or about 30% of the time for most TCR beta V segments in an earlier analysis. The study dropped some indistinguishable V segments, TRBV6-2 and TRBV6-3 among them. In all likelihood, a cluster of highly shared sequence variants was a sequencing artifact.

Amplification used 60 Vbeta primers and 13 Jbeta primers. Assay: immunoSEQ multiplex PCR; the TCRdb copy retains only in-frame clones and omits some. The sample shows 100,000 to 150,000 clones, roughly 71% of them seen only once. Remarks on this clone: Its antigen is currently unknown.

CDR3 length: 13 amino acids. Germline V lookup: CDR1 SGHRS, CDR2 YFSETQ. V gave up 1 base and J gave up 2 bases, with 7 bases separating them. Healthy individuals who donated bone marrow served as the donors. Sequencing was performed on PBMCs. The TCR sequence derives from a woman in her forties or fifties in good health and CMV-seropositive. The J gene is TRBJ2-7, the V gene TRBV5-1; D gene unclear. CDR3 sequence reads: CASSLSTTYEQYF. The CDR3, as DNA: TGCGCCAGCAGCTTGAGCACTACCTACGAGCAGTACTTC.